The clone carrying this T cell receptor (beta chain) was counted a few times. This sample is part of a study of shared clonotypes between healthy human individuals. All participating donors were Caucasian adults from Nashville, Tennessee. Method: immunoSEQ multiplex PCR; TCRdb's copy keeps in-frame clones and lacks some. The sample holds roughly 1,000,000 clones, approximately 80% seen once. This CDR3 spans 15 amino acids. CDR1 MDHEN and CDR2 SYDVKM come from the germline V gene. The J segment lost 3 bases and the V segment lost 5 bases, leaving 1 base of the junction unmatched. The rearrangement joins TRBV28 to TRBJ2-3; 14 nucleotides agree with TRBD2. The sequenced material came from memory CD4+ T cells from PBMCs. This sample's subset: CD45RA-negative fraction. The receptor was isolated from a man between 18 and 35 years old in good health. Some clones in this sample may be carry-over from other donors' samples. The CDR3 protein is CASSRTSGGTDTQYF. The CDR3 coding sequence is TGTGCCAGCAGTCGGACTAGCGGGGGGACAGATACGCAGTATTTT. Drawing the rest from reference TRBV28 and TRBJ2-3, the complete variable domain is DVKVTQSSRYLVKRTGEKVFLECVQDMDHENMFWYRQDPGLGLRLIYFSYDVKMKEKGDIPEGYSVSREKKERFSLILESASTNQTSMYLCASSRTSGGTDTQYFGPGTRLTVL.